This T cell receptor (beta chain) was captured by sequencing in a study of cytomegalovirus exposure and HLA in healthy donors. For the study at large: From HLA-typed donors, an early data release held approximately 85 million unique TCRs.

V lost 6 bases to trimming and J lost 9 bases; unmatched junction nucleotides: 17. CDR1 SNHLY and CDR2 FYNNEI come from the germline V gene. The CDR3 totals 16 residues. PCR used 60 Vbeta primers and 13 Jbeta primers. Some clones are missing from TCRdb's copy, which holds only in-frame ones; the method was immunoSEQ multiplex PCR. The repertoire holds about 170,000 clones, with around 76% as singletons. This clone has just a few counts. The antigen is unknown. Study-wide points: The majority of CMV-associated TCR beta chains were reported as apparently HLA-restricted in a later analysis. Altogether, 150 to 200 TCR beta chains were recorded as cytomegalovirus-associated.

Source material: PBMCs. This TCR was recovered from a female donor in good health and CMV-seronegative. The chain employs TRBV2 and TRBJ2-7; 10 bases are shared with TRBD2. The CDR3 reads CASRPALAGETTGQYF. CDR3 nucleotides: TGTGCCAGCAGGCCCGCCCTAGCGGGGGAGACTACGGGGCAGTACTTC.